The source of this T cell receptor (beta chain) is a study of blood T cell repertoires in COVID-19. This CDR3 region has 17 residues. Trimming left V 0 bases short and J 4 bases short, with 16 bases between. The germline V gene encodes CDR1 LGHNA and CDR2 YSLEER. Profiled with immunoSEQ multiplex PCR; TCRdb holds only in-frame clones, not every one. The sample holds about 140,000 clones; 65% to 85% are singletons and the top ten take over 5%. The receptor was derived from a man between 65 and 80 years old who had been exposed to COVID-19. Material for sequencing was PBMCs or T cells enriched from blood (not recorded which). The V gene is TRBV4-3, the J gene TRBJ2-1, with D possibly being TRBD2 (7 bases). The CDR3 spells CASSQDWGRGPYNEQFF. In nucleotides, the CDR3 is TGCGCCAGCAGCCAAGACTGGGGGCGGGGGCCGTACAATGAGCAGTTCTTC.